The next 18 T cell receptor beta chains were all read from a single sample in a study of cytomegalovirus exposure and HLA in healthy donors. The PCR used 60 Vbeta and 13 Jbeta primers. Libraries were prepared by immunoSEQ multiplex PCR; TCRdb keeps only in-frame clonotypes and omits some of them. The sample records about 130,000 clones, 74% being singletons. The sample consisted of PBMCs. These receptor sequences come from a woman aged 45-60 years in good health and CMV-seropositive.

This clone was detected a few times. V usage is TRBV6-5 and J usage is TRBJ2-7, with TRBD1 matching over 7 bases. Unmatched junction bases numbered 14, after V lost 6 bases and J lost 6 bases. Germline V gene data show CDR1 as MNHEY and CDR2 as SVGAGI. The CDR3 totals 15 residues. CDR3 in amino acids: CASSWDSKKGSEQYF. The CDR3 nucleotides are TGTGCCAGCAGCTGGGACAGCAAAAAGGGGTCCGAGCAGTACTTC.

The chain carries TRBV5-5 and TRBJ2-2, with 8 bases identical to TRBD1. CDR1 and CDR2 from the germline V gene are SGHKS and YYEKEE (reference sequence). The CDR3 covers 16 residues. Trimming removed 0 bases from V and 1 base from J; junction bases left unmatched: 2. The CDR3 protein is CASSLDRGLNTGELFF. In DNA form, the CDR3 reads TGTGCCAGCAGCTTGGACAGGGGGTTGAACACCGGGGAGCTGTTTTTT.

This clone was counted once. The CDR3 region is CASSVAASLDTQYF. Written as DNA, the CDR3 is TGTGCCAGCAGCGTAGCTGCTAGCTTAGATACGCAGTATTTT. The genes are TRBV9 and TRBJ2-3; perhaps TRBD2 as D (5 bases). V gave up 0 bases and J gave up 5 bases, with 10 bases separating them. CDR1 SGDLS and CDR2 YYNGEE come from the germline V gene. The CDR3 extends over 14 amino acids.

This chain links TRBV15 with TRBJ2-7; perhaps TRBD1 as D (5 bases). Germline V gene sequence: CDR1 LNHNV, CDR2 YYDKDF (reference sequence). The V and J ends lost 1 base and 0 bases respectively, with 13 bases between them. The CDR3 runs 16 residues. The CDR3 coding sequence is TGTGCCACCAGCAGAGCTGCAGGGCGGTTCTCCTACGAGCAGTACTTC. Translating it yields CATSRAAGRFSYEQYF.

The count of this clone is one. The genes are TRBV5-1 and TRBJ1-2; D remains unclear. This CDR3 spans 15 amino acids. V was cut by 0 bases and J by 8 bases, with 17 bases left in between. The germline V gene has CDR1 SGHRS and CDR2 YFSETQ. CDR3 protein: CASSLGVSGGIGYTF. CDR3 in DNA: TGCGCCAGCAGCTTGGGTGTATCGGGAGGGATAGGCTACACCTTC. Combining the CDR3 with reference TRBV5-1 and TRBJ1-2 gives the whole variable domain KAGVTQTPRYLIKTRGQQVTLSCSPISGHRSVSWYQQTPGQGLQFLFEYFSETQRNKGNFPGRFSGRQFSNSRSEMNVSTLELGDSALYLCASSLGVSGGIGYTFGSGTRLTVV.

The chain uses TRBV4-3 and TRBJ2-1; D possibly corresponds to TRBD1 (6 bases). The CDR3 has 16 residues. CDR1 and CDR2 from the germline V gene are LGHNA and YSLEER. V lost 1 base and J lost 3, with 13 bases in between. The CDR3 reads CASSQVRDNYYNEQFF. The CDR3 DNA sequence: TGCGCCAGCAGCCAAGTGAGGGACAACTACTACAATGAGCAGTTCTTC.

As concerns this clone: The sample holds other DNA sequences that translate to the same CDR3. This CDR3 is CASSESGGQETQYF. The CDR3 DNA follows: TGCGCCAGCAGTGAGTCGGGGGGTCAAGAGACCCAGTACTTC. V usage is TRBV10-1 and J usage is TRBJ2-5; TRBD2 is a possible D gene (6 bases). This CDR3 has 14 amino acids. Germline CDR1 reads WNHNN; CDR2 reads SYGVQD (reference sequence). The V and J ends lost 0 bases and 2 bases respectively, with 7 bases between them.

V is TRBV6-6 and J is TRBJ2-7; no firm D call. The length of the CDR3 is 13 residues. CDR1 is MNHNY, CDR2 SVGAGI, per germline (reference sequence). Trimming took off 0 bases at V and 2 bases at J, with 5 bases between the two ends. The DNA of the CDR3 is TGTGCCAGCAGTTACTCACCTACCTACGAGCAGTACTTC. Its translation: CASSYSPTYEQYF.

This clone was counted many times. The chain employs TRBV7-8 and TRBJ1-5; D gene unclear. Trimming stripped 5 bases from V and 3 bases from J, with 11 bases between. Germline assignment: CDR1 SGHVS and CDR2 FQNEAQ. The CDR3 has 14 amino acids. CDR3 protein: CASSRSLANQPQHF. DNA of the CDR3: TGTGCCAGCAGCCGGAGCCTGGCCAATCAGCCCCAGCATTTT.

This chain joins TRBV5-1 and TRBJ2-7, with D perhaps TRBD2 (6 bases). Germline V CDR1 and CDR2: SGHRS, YFSETQ. The CDR3 extends over 15 amino acids. Trimming stripped 4 bases from V and 0 bases from J, with 14 bases between. The CDR3 DNA reads TGCGCCAGCAGCCCCTTCACTAGCAGCTCCTACGAGCAGTACTTC. Translation gives CASSPFTSSSYEQYF.

The CDR3 loop reads CASSKGQGEQYF. Written as DNA, the CDR3 is TGTGCCAGCAGCAAGGGACAGGGGGAGCAGTACTTC. The genes are TRBV7-9 and TRBJ2-7; 10 positions match TRBD1. Germline V gene lookup returns CDR1 SEHNR and CDR2 FQNEAQ (reference sequence). The ends lost 5 bases at V and 7 bases at J; junction bases unmatched: 2. The length of the CDR3 is 12 residues. The variable domain in full, completed from reference TRBV7-9 and TRBJ2-7, reads DTGVSQNPRHKITKRGQNVTFRCDPISEHNRLYWYRQTLGQGPEFLTYFQNEAQLEKSRLLSDRFSAERPKGSFSTLEIQRTEQGDSAMYLCASSKGQGEQYFGPGTRLTVT.

The genes are TRBV5-1 and TRBJ2-5, with D perhaps matching TRBD2 (6 bases). Germline values: CDR1 SGHRS, CDR2 YFSETQ. V was clipped by 1 base and J by 2 bases, with 12 bases between them. The CDR3 sequence is 15 residues long. The CDR3 spells CASSLLRGSQETQYF. The CDR3, as DNA: TGCGCCAGCAGCTTGTTACGGGGGTCACAAGAGACCCAGTACTTC.

The chain couples TRBV5-1 to TRBJ2-7; tentatively, D is TRBD1 (6 bases). This CDR3 has 14 residues. The V end lost 3 bases, the J end lost 3 bases, and 13 bases lay between the germline ends. Looked up from germline, CDR1 is SGHRS and CDR2 is YFSETQ. As DNA, the CDR3 is TGCGCCAGCAGCTGGGCAGGGGAAGGCTACGAGCAGTACTTC. It is translated as CASSWAGEGYEQYF.

This clone was recorded once. The rearrangement links TRBV19 to TRBJ1-2; D not certain. Germline CDR1 reads LNHDA; CDR2 reads SQIVND (reference sequence). V lost 6 bases to trimming and J lost 0 bases, with 11 bases between them. The CDR3 is 14 amino acids. This CDR3 reads CASSRVNSNYGYTF. The CDR3 nucleotides are TGTGCCAGTAGCCGGGTCAATTCTAACTATGGCTACACCTTC. Full variable domain (outside the CDR3, taken from reference TRBV19 and TRBJ1-2): DGGITQSPKYLFRKEGQNVTLSCEQNLNHDAMYWYRQDPGQGLRLIYYSQIVNDFQKGDIAEGYSVSREKKESFPLTVTSAQKNPTAFYLCASSRVNSNYGYTFGSGTRLTVV.

This rearrangement joins TRBV4-1 to TRBJ2-5; TRBD1 matches at 7 bases. The DNA end lines up better with TRBJ2-7; the J call may be wrong. CDR3 length: 14 residues. The V gene's germline CDR1 is MGHRA and CDR2 YSYEKL. The CDR3 loop is CASSQGQSAYEQYF. In DNA form, the CDR3 reads TGCGCCAGCAGCCAGGGACAGTCTGCCTACGAGCAGTACTTC.

The V gene is TRBV19, the J gene TRBJ2-5, with D perhaps matching TRBD1 (6 bases). The CDR3 spans 15 residues. The germline gives CDR1 LNHDA, CDR2 SQIVND (reference sequence). V lost 4 bases and J 2 bases, leaving 14 bases between the germline ends. CDR3 bases: TGTGCCAGTAGTACCCTAGGACAGTATCAAGAGACCCAGTACTTC. As protein: CASSTLGQYQETQYF. Supplemented by reference TRBV19 and TRBJ2-5, the full variable domain reads DGGITQSPKYLFRKEGQNVTLSCEQNLNHDAMYWYRQDPGQGLRLIYYSQIVNDFQKGDIAEGYSVSREKKESFPLTVTSAQKNPTAFYLCASSTLGQYQETQYFGPGTRLLVL.

This clone was seen more than once but under ten times. The V gene is TRBV4-3, the J gene TRBJ2-3; 7 bases are a match to TRBD1. With 0 bases clipped from V and 9 bases from J, the junction kept 15 bases outside the gene matches. Germline assignment: CDR1 LGHNA and CDR2 YSLEER. This CDR3 contains 17 residues. The CDR3 nucleotides are TGCGCCAGCAGCCAAGATCCAGGGGGACAGCGTTTTGGAACGCAGTATTTT. It specifies CASSQDPGGQRFGTQYF.

This clone has just one count. This sequence joins TRBV11-2 and TRBJ2-5; 10 bases fit TRBD2. Germline V gene lookup returns CDR1 SGHAT and CDR2 FQNNGV. CDR3 length equals 16 residues. Trimming cost V 3 bases and J 5 bases; bases outside gene matches: 9. In DNA, the CDR3 is TGTGCCAGCAGCTTTCTCAAGCGGGGGGGCCCTGAGACCCAGTACTTC. This codes for CASSFLKRGGPETQYF.